This TCR beta chain came from a study of CD8 T cells in Susac syndrome. Trimming cost V 6 bases and J 5 bases; bases outside gene matches: 7. The CDR3 is made up of 13 amino acids. CDR1 and CDR2 from the germline V gene are SEHNR and FQNEAQ (reference sequence). Random hexamers were used to reverse transcribe the RNA input (roughly 0.5 to 1 ug). TCRdb independently ran MiXCR on the immunoSEQ multiplex PCR reads; one entry per CDR3 protein. This repertoire shows about 66,000 distinct CDR3 sequences, about 94% found once; its top ten account for about 0.61%. High-throughput TCR beta sequencing covered peripheral CD8+ and CD4+ T cells. It was treatment-naive patients with stable or active relapsing-remitting disease who made up the multiple sclerosis controls. The authors negatively isolated CD8+ and CD4+ T cells and FACS-enriched TEMRA cells.

The chain is built from TRBV7-9 and TRBJ2-7, with 7 bases fitting TRBD2. This sequence was found in a human donor with multiple sclerosis. Sequenced sample: CD8+ T cells from PBMCs. For the CDR3, the DNA is TGTGCCAGCAGGGGGACTACCGGGAACGAGCAGTACTTC. Its translation: CASRGTTGNEQYF.